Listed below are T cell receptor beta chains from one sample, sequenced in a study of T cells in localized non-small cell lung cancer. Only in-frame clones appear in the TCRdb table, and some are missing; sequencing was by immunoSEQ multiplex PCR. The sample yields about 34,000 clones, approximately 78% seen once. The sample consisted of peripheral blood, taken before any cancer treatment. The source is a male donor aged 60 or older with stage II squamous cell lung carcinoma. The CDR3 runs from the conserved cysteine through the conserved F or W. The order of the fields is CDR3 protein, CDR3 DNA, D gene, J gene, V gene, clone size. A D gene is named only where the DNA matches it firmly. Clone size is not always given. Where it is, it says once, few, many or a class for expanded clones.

cdr3_aa: CASSLVAGMVNTEAFF; cdr3_nt: TGTGCCAGCAGCTTAGTGGCAGGGATGGTGAACACTGAAGCTTTCTTT; d_call: .; j_call: TRBJ1-1; v_call: TRBV7-2; clone_size: .
cdr3_aa: CASSPAGDGELFF; cdr3_nt: TGTGCCAGCTCACCTGCAGGGGACGGGGAGCTGTTTTTT; d_call: .; j_call: TRBJ2-2; v_call: TRBV18; clone_size: .
cdr3_aa: CASSLAGGTGEYEQYF; cdr3_nt: TGTGCCAGCAGCTTGGCCGGGGGGACAGGGGAATACGAGCAGTACTTC; d_call: TRBD1; j_call: TRBJ2-7; v_call: TRBV5-4; clone_size: .
cdr3_aa: CASRRTGEGNSPLHF; cdr3_nt: TGTGCCAGCAGAAGGACAGGGGAAGGTAATTCACCCCTCCACTTT; d_call: TRBD1; j_call: TRBJ1-6; v_call: TRBV9; clone_size: .
cdr3_aa: CASSYSPGQGASEQYF; cdr3_nt: TGTGCCAGCAGTTACTCGCCGGGACAGGGGGCTTCCGAGCAGTACTTC; d_call: TRBD1; j_call: TRBJ2-7; v_call: TRBV6-5; clone_size: .
cdr3_aa: CASTQPGWEAFF; cdr3_nt: TGTGCCAGCACGCAGCCCGGTTGGGAAGCTTTCTTT; d_call: .; j_call: TRBJ1-1; v_call: TRBV6-1; clone_size: .
cdr3_aa: CASSPTDTYGYTF; cdr3_nt: TGTGCCAGCAGTCCCACCGATACCTATGGCTACACCTTC; d_call: .; j_call: TRBJ1-2; v_call: TRBV6-5; clone_size: .
cdr3_aa: CASSPGGRHNNEQFF; cdr3_nt: TGTGCCAGCAGCCCGGGGGGGAGGCATAACAATGAGCAGTTCTTC; d_call: TRBD2; j_call: TRBJ2-1; v_call: TRBV7-8; clone_size: .
cdr3_aa: CASSIVTGTGRNGYTF; cdr3_nt: TGTGCCAGTAGTATAGTTACCGGGACAGGGAGAAATGGCTACACCTTC; d_call: TRBD1; j_call: TRBJ1-2; v_call: TRBV19; clone_size: many
cdr3_aa: CASSLQQGGGNQPQHF; cdr3_nt: TGTGCCAGCAGCTTACAACAGGGGGGAGGCAATCAGCCCCAGCATTTT; d_call: TRBD1; j_call: TRBJ1-5; v_call: TRBV7-6; clone_size: .
cdr3_aa: CARSLVPRRDGYTF; cdr3_nt: TGTGCCAGAAGCTTAGTTCCCCGGCGGGATGGCTACACCTTC; d_call: .; j_call: TRBJ1-2; v_call: TRBV7-5; clone_size: .
cdr3_aa: CATSRDGTVRYGYTF; cdr3_nt: TGTGCCACCAGCAGAGATGGAACAGTCCGCTATGGCTACACCTTC; d_call: .; j_call: TRBJ1-2; v_call: TRBV15; clone_size: .
cdr3_aa: CAWSPGGTSTDTQYF; cdr3_nt: TGTGCCTGGAGCCCAGGGGGAACTAGCACAGATACGCAGTATTTT; d_call: TRBD1; j_call: TRBJ2-3; v_call: TRBV30; clone_size: .
cdr3_aa: CAWWTDDTNYGYTF; cdr3_nt: TGTGCCTGGTGGACCGACGATACTAACTATGGCTACACCTTC; d_call: .; j_call: TRBJ1-2; v_call: TRBV30; clone_size: few
cdr3_aa: CAWTVESNRETQYF; cdr3_nt: TGTGCCTGGACAGTGGAGTCGAACAGAGAGACCCAGTACTTC; d_call: .; j_call: TRBJ2-5; v_call: TRBV30; clone_size: .
cdr3_aa: CAWSGGRDSNQPQHF; cdr3_nt: TGTGCCTGGAGCGGCGGGCGGGATAGCAATCAGCCCCAGCATTTT; d_call: .; j_call: TRBJ1-5; v_call: TRBV30; clone_size: few
cdr3_aa: CATRPEDTYNEQFF; cdr3_nt: TGTGCCACCCGACCCGAAGACACCTACAATGAGCAGTTCTTC; d_call: .; j_call: TRBJ2-1; v_call: TRBV5-5; clone_size: once
cdr3_aa: CASSLMGTEETQYF; cdr3_nt: TGTGCCAGCAGCCTGATGGGGACAGAAGAGACCCAGTACTTC; d_call: TRBD1; j_call: TRBJ2-5; v_call: TRBV7-8; clone_size: .
cdr3_aa: CASSQDQGYEQYF; cdr3_nt: TGCGCCAGCAGCCAAGATCAGGGCTACGAGCAGTACTTC; d_call: .; j_call: TRBJ2-7; v_call: TRBV4-1; clone_size: few
cdr3_aa: CASSNGEREQYF; cdr3_nt: TGTGCCAGCAGTAACGGGGAGCGGGAGCAGTACTTC; d_call: .; j_call: TRBJ2-7; v_call: TRBV13; clone_size: .
cdr3_aa: CASSLGWDEKLFF; cdr3_nt: TGTGCCAGCAGCCTGGGGTGGGATGAAAAACTGTTTTTT; d_call: .; j_call: TRBJ1-4; v_call: TRBV2; clone_size: .
cdr3_aa: CASSPQGRAEKLFF; cdr3_nt: TGTGCCAGCTCACCACAGGGGCGGGCGGAAAAACTGTTTTTT; d_call: .; j_call: TRBJ1-4; v_call: TRBV18; clone_size: few
cdr3_aa: CASSSLAGGTATQYF; cdr3_nt: TGCGCCAGCTCATCACTAGCGGGGGGGACAGCCACGCAGTATTTT; d_call: TRBD2; j_call: TRBJ2-3; v_call: TRBV10-1; clone_size: .
cdr3_aa: CASSFPRDLGNTIYF; cdr3_nt: TGTGCCAGCAGTTTTCCGAGGGATTTAGGAAACACCATATATTTT; d_call: .; j_call: TRBJ1-3; v_call: TRBV28; clone_size: .
cdr3_aa: CASSPGVAKVYGYTF; cdr3_nt: TGTGCCAGCAGCCCAGGGGTGGCAAAGGTCTATGGCTACACCTTC; d_call: .; j_call: TRBJ1-2; v_call: TRBV11-2; clone_size: .
cdr3_aa: CASSPDSTGILYNEQFF; cdr3_nt: TGTGCCAGCAGCCCCGACTCGACAGGGATTCTTTACAATGAGCAGTTCTTC; d_call: TRBD1; j_call: TRBJ2-1; v_call: TRBV7-9; clone_size: .
cdr3_aa: CASSRTAHTGELFF; cdr3_nt: TGCGCCAGCAGCAGGACAGCCCACACCGGGGAGCTGTTTTTT; d_call: .; j_call: TRBJ2-2; v_call: TRBV5-1; clone_size: .
cdr3_aa: CASSDRGQYTDTQYF; cdr3_nt: TGTGCCAGCAGTGATAGAGGACAGTACACAGATACGCAGTATTTT; d_call: .; j_call: TRBJ2-3; v_call: TRBV6-1; clone_size: .
cdr3_aa: CASSLTGQGKETQYF; cdr3_nt: TGTGCCAGCAGCTTAACCGGACAGGGAAAAGAGACCCAGTACTTC; d_call: TRBD1; j_call: TRBJ2-5; v_call: TRBV5-6; clone_size: .
cdr3_aa: CASSLGLAGFSYEQYF; cdr3_nt: TGTGCCAGCAGCCTCGGACTAGCGGGCTTTTCCTACGAGCAGTACTTC; d_call: TRBD2; j_call: TRBJ2-7; v_call: TRBV11-1; clone_size: .
cdr3_aa: CASSYSRTGSYGYTF; cdr3_nt: TGTGCCAGCAGTTACTCCAGGACAGGCAGCTATGGCTACACCTTC; d_call: TRBD1; j_call: TRBJ1-2; v_call: TRBV6-5; clone_size: .
cdr3_aa: CASSLAGQTPETQYF; cdr3_nt: TGTGCCAGCAGCTTAGCAGGCCAAACTCCAGAGACCCAGTACTTC; d_call: .; j_call: TRBJ2-5; v_call: TRBV11-2; clone_size: .
cdr3_aa: CASSEALGLGGRDTQYF; cdr3_nt: TGTGCCAGCAGTGAAGCGCTTGGGCTAGGAGGACGAGATACGCAGTATTTT; d_call: .; j_call: TRBJ2-3; v_call: TRBV2; clone_size: .
cdr3_aa: CASTLGANRGTYEQYF; cdr3_nt: TGCGCCAGCACCTTAGGGGCGAACAGGGGTACCTACGAGCAGTACTTC; d_call: TRBD1; j_call: TRBJ2-7; v_call: TRBV5-1; clone_size: .
cdr3_aa: CASSPGGKTQYF; cdr3_nt: TGTGCCAGCTCACCAGGAGGCAAGACCCAGTACTTC; d_call: .; j_call: TRBJ2-5; v_call: TRBV18; clone_size: .
cdr3_aa: CASSLGDLGHYEQYF; cdr3_nt: TGCGCCAGCAGCTTGGGGGACCTAGGCCACTACGAGCAGTACTTC; d_call: .; j_call: TRBJ2-7; v_call: TRBV5-1; clone_size: .
cdr3_aa: CATAAGRNEQFF; cdr3_nt: TGTGCCACCGCCGCGGGGCGCAATGAGCAGTTCTTC; d_call: .; j_call: TRBJ2-1; v_call: TRBV6-5; clone_size: few
cdr3_aa: CASSPGPLAQETQYF; cdr3_nt: TGTGCCAGCAGCCCCGGACCGCTTGCTCAAGAGACCCAGTACTTC; d_call: .; j_call: TRBJ2-5; v_call: TRBV5-4; clone_size: .
cdr3_aa: CASRLGQGASYEQYF; cdr3_nt: TGTGCCAGTAGGCTCGGACAGGGTGCCTCCTACGAGCAGTACTTC; d_call: TRBD1; j_call: TRBJ2-7; v_call: TRBV19; clone_size: once
cdr3_aa: CASSSRRNEQFF; cdr3_nt: TGTGCCAGCAGTTCACGGAGGAATGAGCAGTTCTTC; d_call: .; j_call: TRBJ2-1; v_call: TRBV27; clone_size: .
cdr3_aa: CASSLGGDYNEQFF; cdr3_nt: TGTGCCAGCAGCTTGGGCGGGGATTACAATGAGCAGTTCTTC; d_call: .; j_call: TRBJ2-1; v_call: TRBV11-2; clone_size: .
cdr3_aa: CASSLGTNLGYTF; cdr3_nt: TGTGCCAGCAGCTTAGGAACGAATCTTGGCTACACCTTC; d_call: .; j_call: TRBJ1-2; v_call: TRBV7-9; clone_size: .
cdr3_aa: CASSQVPRGRPGDTQYF; cdr3_nt: TGTGCCAGCAGCCAAGTCCCCAGGGGGCGGCCCGGGGATACGCAGTATTTT; d_call: TRBD1; j_call: TRBJ2-3; v_call: TRBV14; clone_size: .